Following are 15 T cell receptor beta chains from one sample sequenced in a study of PD-1 blockade in mismatch repair-deficient tumors (dated by TCRdb to about 2017). Libraries were prepared through the immunoSEQ multiplex PCR assay. Drawn from immuneACCESS, this table holds only the in-frame rearrangements with V and J called that TCRdb kept. Clones are partly lost; checked studies trace under half to an unresolved V gene and leave the rest unexplained. Across this sample there are 60,000 to 70,000 clones, with approximately 89% seen only once. Together, the top ten hold about 15% of the sample. Sample: peripheral blood, taken 52 weeks after starting pembrolizumab. Receptors originate from an adult with mismatch repair-deficient cancer.

This sequence joins TRBV7-9 and TRBJ2-1; unclear D gene. V was pared by 1 base and J by 3 bases, with 1 base between. The CDR3 sequence is 12 residues long. Germline V lookup: CDR1 SEHNR, CDR2 FQNEAQ (reference sequence). The CDR3 is CASSLVYNEQFF. The CDR3 nucleotides read TGTGCCAGCAGCTTAGTCTACAATGAGCAGTTCTTC. The full variable domain, its missing parts supplied by reference TRBV7-9 and TRBJ2-1, is DTGVSQNPRHKITKRGQNVTFRCDPISEHNRLYWYRQTLGQGPEFLTYFQNEAQLEKSRLLSDRFSAERPKGSFSTLEIQRTEQGDSAMYLCASSLVYNEQFFGPGTRLTVL.

The chain joins TRBV6-6 to TRBJ2-3; no clear D gene. The germline gives CDR1 MNHNY, CDR2 SVGAGI (reference sequence). The CDR3 totals 14 residues. The V gene lost 0 bases and the J gene lost 5 bases, with 9 bases spanning the gap. The CDR3 reads CASSYSIGVDTQYF. The CDR3 DNA is TGTGCCAGCAGTTACTCGATAGGTGTAGATACGCAGTATTTT.

The chain carries TRBV11-2 and TRBJ1-2; no definite D call. The CDR3 contains 14 residues. Germline lookup yields CDR1 SGHAT and CDR2 FQNNGV. Trimming left V 2 bases short and J 6 bases short, with 13 bases between. The CDR3 loop is CASSLIGSIHGYTF. The CDR3 bases are TGTGCCAGCAGCTTAATAGGGTCCATCCATGGCTACACCTTC.

The rearrangement uses TRBV7-2 and TRBJ1-2; D remains unclear. Per the germline V gene, CDR1 is SGHTA and CDR2 is FQGNSA. Trimming took 4 bases from V and 6 from J, leaving 15 bases between them. The length of the CDR3 is 14 residues. CDR3 coding DNA: TGTGCCAGCAGCTCATGGGGTGGGGTACATGGCTACACCTTC. It is translated as CASSSWGGVHGYTF.

The genes are TRBV7-9 and TRBJ2-1; 13 bases agree with TRBD2. V was pared by 5 bases and J by 10 bases, with 8 bases of the junction left unmatched. Germline V gives CDR1 SEHNR, CDR2 FQNEAQ (reference sequence). CDR3 size: 15 residues. CDR3 DNA sequence: TGTGCCAGCAGCCCCCGACTAGCGGGAGGACGGGAGCAGTTCTTC. Its protein is CASSPRLAGGREQFF.

The rearrangement links TRBV11-1 to TRBJ2-4; 7 positions agree with TRBD2. Looked up from germline, CDR1 is SGHAT and CDR2 is FQDESV (reference sequence). V was clipped by 0 bases and J by 6 bases; unmatched bases: 8. The CDR3 has 16 amino acids. The CDR3, as DNA: TGTGCCAGCAGCTTAGCGGCAGGGAGGGAAAGAAACATTCAGTACTTC. Translating gives CASSLAAGRERNIQYF. The full variable domain, completed using reference TRBV11-1 and TRBJ2-4, is EAEVAQSPRYKITEKSQAVAFWCDPISGHATLYWYRQILGQGPELLVQFQDESVVDDSQLPKDRFSAERLKGVDSTLKIQPAELGDSAMYLCASSLAAGRERNIQYFGAGTRLSVL.

The chain uses TRBV6-4 and TRBJ2-1; 11 nucleotides align to TRBD1. Germline V CDR1 and CDR2: MRHNA, SNTAGT. The CDR3 is 16 residues long. Losses at the gene ends were 5 bases for V and 7 bases for J; bases not matched to a gene: 10. CDR3 protein: CASSINPGTGGNEQFF. The CDR3 nucleotides read TGTGCCAGCAGTATCAACCCGGGGACAGGGGGGAATGAGCAGTTCTTC.

This clone was seen a handful of times. This chain links TRBV30 with TRBJ2-7; D not certain. CDR3 size: 13 residues. V lost 0 bases, J lost 3 bases, and 9 bases lay in between. CDR1 GTSNPN and CDR2 SVGIG come from the germline V gene (reference sequence). CDR3 sequence: CAWSVRTYYEQYF. In DNA, the CDR3 is TGTGCCTGGAGTGTGAGGACCTACTACGAGCAGTACTTC.

CDR3 nucleotide sequence: TGTGCCAGCGGCCCTTCTGGGGCCAACGTCCTGACTTTC. This codes for CASGPSGANVLTF. The chain combines TRBV5-4 with TRBJ2-6; no clear D gene. The CDR3 runs to 13 residues. In germline, CDR1 is SGHNT, CDR2 YYREEE (reference sequence). V was trimmed by 7 bases and J by 1 base, leaving 6 bases between them.

This clone was seen only a few times. The rearrangement joins TRBV18 to TRBJ1-4; 9 positions match TRBD1. The CDR3 runs 15 residues. Looked up from germline, CDR1 is KGHSH and CDR2 is LQKENI. V was clipped by 2 bases and J by 8 bases; unmatched bases: 6. CDR3 in amino acids: CASSPGTGIGEKLFF. Here the CDR3 DNA reads TGTGCCAGCTCACCAGGGACAGGGATTGGCGAAAAACTGTTTTTT.

The chain links TRBV19 to TRBJ2-7, with TRBD1 matching 8 bases. The CDR3 contains 14 residues. V dropped 5 bases and J dropped 3; count of bases not matched to a gene: 6. Germline loops: CDR1 LNHDA, CDR2 SQIVND (reference sequence). DNA for the CDR3: TGTGCCAGTAGTGCCCGACAGGGGAACTACGAGCAGTACTTC. It translates to CASSARQGNYEQYF.

V gene TRBV4-3 combines with J gene TRBJ2-7; 7 nucleotides line up with TRBD1. The junction had 16 bases not matched to a gene; V was cut back by 4 bases and J by 7 bases. The CDR3 sequence is 16 residues long. Germline V lookup: CDR1 LGHNA, CDR2 YSLEER. In DNA, the CDR3 is TGCGCCAGCAGCCTACATTGGGACAGAGAAGTAGGGGAGCAGTACTTC. It is translated as CASSLHWDREVGEQYF.

This sequence joins TRBV11-2 and TRBJ2-7; D is ambiguous. The CDR3 runs 14 residues. Germline V gene data show CDR1 as SGHAT and CDR2 as FQNNGV. V dropped 7 bases and J dropped 8 bases, with 21 bases sitting between them. CDR3 sequence reads: CASTPGWRPTKQYF. The CDR3 DNA is TGTGCCAGCACCCCCGGTTGGAGACCTACGAAGCAGTACTTC.

This clone was seen a few times. The chain carries TRBV7-9 and TRBJ1-5; D gene ambiguous. The germline V and J ends were trimmed by 4 bases and 5 bases, with 6 bases remaining between them. The germline CDR1 and CDR2 sequences are SEHNR and FQNEAQ (reference sequence). CDR3 length: 12 residues. This chain's CDR3 is CASSSFHQPQHF. The CDR3 nucleotides are TGTGCCAGCAGCTCTTTCCATCAGCCCCAGCATTTT. Filled out from reference TRBV7-9 and TRBJ1-5, the complete variable domain reads DTGVSQNPRHKITKRGQNVTFRCDPISEHNRLYWYRQTLGQGPEFLTYFQNEAQLEKSRLLSDRFSAERPKGSFSTLEIQRTEQGDSAMYLCASSSFHQPQHFGDGTRLSIL.

This clone has only one observation. CDR3 nucleotides: TGTGCCAGCAACCTAGCGGGAGGTCGATCCGGGCAGTTCTTC. Its protein product is CASNLAGGRSGQFF. The chain couples TRBV6-5 to TRBJ2-1, with 11 bases aligning to TRBD2. With V trimmed by 7 bases and J by 12 bases, 11 bases remained unmatched. Germline loops: CDR1 MNHEY, CDR2 SVGAGI. The CDR3 extends over 14 amino acids.